This TCR beta chain was captured in a study of T cell repertoires in cytomegalovirus infection. On the study more broadly: Indications of both CMV infection and matching HLA type were provided by public TCR beta signatures.

Whole-study findings and limits: What dominated the ex vivo response were HLA-C-restricted CMV-specific TCR beta clonotypes.

Germline CDR1 is SGHAT and CDR2 is FQDESV (reference sequence). The V gene lost 4 bases and the J gene lost 8 bases, with 17 bases spanning the gap. The CDR3 is made up of 14 amino acids. TCRdb re-called the reads with MiXCR, one entry per CDR3 protein. Of more than 40,000 distinct CDR3 sequences in the sample, about a fifth were seen once. In its sample, this clonotype was seen a few times. What it recognizes is unknown. The chain couples TRBV11-1 to TRBJ1-2; D possibly corresponds to TRBD1 (6 bases). This sample comprised CD8+ T cells from cultured PBMCs, obtained from culture after CMV antigen stimulation. The TCR sequence derives from a human donor in good health (CMV status not recorded). Some clones in this sample may be carry-over from other donors' samples. The CDR3 reads CASSSSRGGSGYTF. The CDR3 nucleotides read TGTGCCAGCAGCTCATCCCGGGGGGGCAGCGGCTACACCTTC.